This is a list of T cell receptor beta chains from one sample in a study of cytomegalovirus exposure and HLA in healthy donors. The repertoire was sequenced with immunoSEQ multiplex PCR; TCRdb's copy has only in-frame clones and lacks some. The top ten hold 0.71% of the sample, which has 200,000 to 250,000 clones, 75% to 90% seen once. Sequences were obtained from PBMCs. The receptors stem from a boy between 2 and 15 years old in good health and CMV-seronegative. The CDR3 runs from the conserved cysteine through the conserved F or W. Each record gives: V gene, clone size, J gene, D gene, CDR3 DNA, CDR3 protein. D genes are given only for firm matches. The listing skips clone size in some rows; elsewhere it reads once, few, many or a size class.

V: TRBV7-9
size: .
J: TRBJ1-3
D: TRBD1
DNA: TGTGCCAGCAGGTTCGACAGGGACTCTGGAAACACCATATATTTT
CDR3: CASRFDRDSGNTIYF

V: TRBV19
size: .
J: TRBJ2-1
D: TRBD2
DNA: TGTGCCACCGAAGCGGGGGCGACCTACAATGAGCAGTTCTTC
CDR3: CATEAGATYNEQFF

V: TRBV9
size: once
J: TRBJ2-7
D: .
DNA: TGTGCCAGCAGCGTAGAGGCGGGCAGCTCCTACGAGCAGTACTTC
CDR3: CASSVEAGSSYEQYF

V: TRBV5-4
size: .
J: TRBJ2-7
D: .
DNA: TGTGCCAGCAGCCCGGGCTGGAGGGATTTCTACGAGCAGTACTTC
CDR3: CASSPGWRDFYEQYF

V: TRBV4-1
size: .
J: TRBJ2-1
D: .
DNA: TGCGCCAGCAGCCAAGATACCCAGGGGTGGGGAAATGAGCAGTTCTTC
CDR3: CASSQDTQGWGNEQFF

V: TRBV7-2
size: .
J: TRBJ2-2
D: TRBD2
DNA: TGTGCCAGCAGCCTAGCGGACTTAGCGAACACCGGGGAGCTGTTTTTT
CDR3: CASSLADLANTGELFF

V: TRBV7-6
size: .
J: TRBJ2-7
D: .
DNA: TGTGCCAGCAGCTTAGCTAGCGGCTCCTACGAGCAGTACTTC
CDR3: CASSLASGSYEQYF

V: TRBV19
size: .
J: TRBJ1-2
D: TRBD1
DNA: TGTGCCAGTAGGGAGGGACAGGGATGGGGCTACACCTTC
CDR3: CASREGQGWGYTF

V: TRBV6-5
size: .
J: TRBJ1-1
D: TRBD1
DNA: TGTGCCAGCAGCCGCTCCGGGACAGAGAACACTGAAGCTTTCTTT
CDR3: CASSRSGTENTEAFF

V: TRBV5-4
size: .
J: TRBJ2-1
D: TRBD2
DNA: TGTGCCAGCAGCCGGGGGACTAGCGGAAATTACAATGAGCAGTTCTTC
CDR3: CASSRGTSGNYNEQFF

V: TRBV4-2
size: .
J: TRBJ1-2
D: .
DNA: TGTGCCAGCAGTCCGATCCAGCAGGTATATGGCTACACCTTC
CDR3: CASSPIQQVYGYTF

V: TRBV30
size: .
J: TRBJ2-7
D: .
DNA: TGTGCCTGGAGTGTACCCACAGGGAAAATTTACGAGCAGTACTTC
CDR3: CAWSVPTGKIYEQYF

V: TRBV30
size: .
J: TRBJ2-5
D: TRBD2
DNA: TGTGCCTGGGGGAGCGGGGGGGCAGCAGAGACCCAGTACTTC
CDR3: CAWGSGGAAETQYF

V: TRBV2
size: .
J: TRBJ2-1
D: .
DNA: TGTGCCAGCAGTGAAGCGGGGGCGGCACGGGAGTTCTTC
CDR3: CASSEAGAAREFF

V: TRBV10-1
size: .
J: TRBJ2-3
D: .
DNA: TGCGCCAGCAGTGAGGCCTGGGGACAAAGCACAGATACGCAGTATTTT
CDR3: CASSEAWGQSTDTQYF

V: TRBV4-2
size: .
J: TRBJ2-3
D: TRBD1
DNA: TGTGCCAGCAGCCAAGAGCTCGGGACAGGGCAAGATACGCAGTATTTT
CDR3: CASSQELGTGQDTQYF

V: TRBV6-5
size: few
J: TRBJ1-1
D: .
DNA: TGTGCCAGCAGGGGACACACGAACACTGAAGCTTTCTTT
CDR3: CASRGHTNTEAFF

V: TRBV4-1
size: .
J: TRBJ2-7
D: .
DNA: TGCGCCAGCAGCTTCTTGTCGTCGGGGGGCGATAGCTCCTACGAGCAGTACTTC
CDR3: CASSFLSSGGDSSYEQYF

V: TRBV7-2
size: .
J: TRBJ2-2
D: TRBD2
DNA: TGTGCCAGCAGCTTAGCGTCTAGCGGGAGCGCCGGGGAGCTGTTTTTT
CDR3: CASSLASSGSAGELFF

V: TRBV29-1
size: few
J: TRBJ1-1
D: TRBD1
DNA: TGCAGCGCTGGGACAGACACTGAAGCTTTCTTT
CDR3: CSAGTDTEAFF

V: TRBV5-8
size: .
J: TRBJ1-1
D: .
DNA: TGTGCCAGCAGCCTTCAGAGGGCCAACACTGAAGCTTTCTTT
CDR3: CASSLQRANTEAFF

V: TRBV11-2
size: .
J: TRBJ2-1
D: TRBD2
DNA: TGTGCCAGCAGCCCCAGTCTAGCGGGGACCAATGAGCAGTTCTTC
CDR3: CASSPSLAGTNEQFF

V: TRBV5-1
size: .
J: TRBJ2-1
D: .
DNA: TGCGCCAGCAGCCCAGGATCCAGCGGGACATTGAATGAGCAGTTCTTC
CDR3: CASSPGSSGTLNEQFF

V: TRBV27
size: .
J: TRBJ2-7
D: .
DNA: TGTGCCAGCAGTTATCTGACAAACTCCTACGAGCAGTACTTC
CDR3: CASSYLTNSYEQYF

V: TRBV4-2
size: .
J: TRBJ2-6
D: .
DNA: TGTGCCAGCAGCCAAGAGAGATGGGGCTTTGGGGCCAACGTCCTGACTTTC
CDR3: CASSQERWGFGANVLTF

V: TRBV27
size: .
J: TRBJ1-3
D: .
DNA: TGTGCCAGCAGCCCTTTCCCAGGGGCCTCTGGAAACACCATATATTTT
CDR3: CASSPFPGASGNTIYF

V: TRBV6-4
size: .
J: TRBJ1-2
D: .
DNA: TGTGCCAGCAGTTTAAACAGTGGCTATGGCTACACCTTC
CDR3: CASSLNSGYGYTF

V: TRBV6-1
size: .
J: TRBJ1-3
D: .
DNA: TGTGCCAGCAGTGAAGCAAACGGGCTCGCCGGGATGAACACCATATATTTT
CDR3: CASSEANGLAGMNTIYF

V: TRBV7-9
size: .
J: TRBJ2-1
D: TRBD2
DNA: TGTGCCAGCAGCGGGCGACTAGCGGGAGAAGGTAATGAGCAGTTCTTC
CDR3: CASSGRLAGEGNEQFF

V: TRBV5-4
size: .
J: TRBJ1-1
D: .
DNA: TGTGCCAGCCGAGCTCAGGGAATGAACACTGAAGCTTTCTTT
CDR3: CASRAQGMNTEAFF

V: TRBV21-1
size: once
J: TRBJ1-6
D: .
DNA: TGTGCCAGCAGCGTCGACAGGTTTAATTCACCCCTCCACTTT
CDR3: CASSVDRFNSPLHF

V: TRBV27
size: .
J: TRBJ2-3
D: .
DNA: TGTGCCAGCAGTCTAGGGAGTGACACGGATACGCAGTATTTT
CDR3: CASSLGSDTDTQYF

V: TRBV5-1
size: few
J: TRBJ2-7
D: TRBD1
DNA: TGCGCCAGCAGGTGGGGACAGGGGCCCCCAGGGTCCTACGAGCAGTACTTC
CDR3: CASRWGQGPPGSYEQYF

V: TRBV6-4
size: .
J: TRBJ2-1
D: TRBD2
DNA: TGTGCCAGCAGTCCTACTTCCGGGACTAGCTTAACAAATGAGCAGTTCTTC
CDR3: CASSPTSGTSLTNEQFF

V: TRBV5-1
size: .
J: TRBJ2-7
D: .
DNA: TGCGCCAGCAGCTCGGCAGGGGTGGGGGAGCAGTACTTC
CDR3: CASSSAGVGEQYF

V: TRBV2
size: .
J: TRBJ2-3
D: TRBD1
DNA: TGTGCCAGCAGTGGAGGGGGTAGGACAGGGGATTATACGCAGTATTTT
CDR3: CASSGGGRTGDYTQYF